This TCR beta chain emerged from a study of blood T cell repertoires in COVID-19. Per the original data handling: From reference gene primer amplification, estimates of nucleated cell counts were derived. Repertoires were generated with immunoSEQ multiplex PCR, while TCRdb's copy carries only in-frame clones and drops some. V and J calls and clone size are as listed in that table; D and trimming were resolved from the DNA. Among approximately 93,000 clones listed, 75% to 90% were seen once. CDR1 MNHNY and CDR2 SVGAGI come from the germline V gene (reference sequence). V lost 2 bases, J lost 1 base, and 4 bases stayed unmatched. The CDR3 consists of 15 residues.

This TCR was sampled from a human donor in a cohort sampled during active COVID-19. The source material was peripheral blood. J is TRBJ2-7 and V is TRBV6-6; 8 nucleotides agree with TRBD1. The CDR3 loop is CASSYAQGGSYEQYF. The CDR3 DNA reads as TGTGCCAGCAGTTACGCACAGGGGGGTTCCTACGAGCAGTACTTC.